The entry below describes one T cell receptor (beta chain). The CDR3 spans 14 residues. In germline, CDR1 is DFQATT, CDR2 SNEGSKA (reference sequence). Trimming took 6 bases from V and 1 from J, leaving 13 bases between them. TRB was amplified from about 260-540 ng of blood genomic DNA. The data derive from a study of T and B cells in COVID-19 patients. Multiplex PCR with BIOMED2 TRB-A/B primer pools amplified TRB rearrangements. MiXCR, run by TCRdb on the multiplex PCR reads, gives a single entry per CDR3 protein. The sample holds 8,300 or so distinct CDR3 sequences, roughly 25% seen once. This TCR came from a human donor with active COVID-19. Sequenced: blood. This chain uses TRBV20-1 with TRBJ2-1; the D is unclear. CDR3 protein: CSAQMSLSYNEQFF. CDR3 sequence (DNA): TGCAGTGCCCAGATGTCCCTTTCCTACAATGAGCAGTTCTTC.